This T cell receptor beta chain was sequenced for a study of OX40 agonist ivuxolimab in advanced cancers. Study details: Partial responses occurred in three patients (one hepatocellular carcinoma, two cutaneous melanoma).

The CDR3 is made up of 14 amino acids. J was trimmed by 5 bases and V by 4 bases; bases with no gene match: 6. Germline V gives CDR1 KGHSH, CDR2 LQKENI. With respect to this clone: No antigen is known for it.

Study-wide results and limits: At 0.1 to 3.0 mg/kg and by week 6, CD4+ and CD8+ T cells in the blood had expanded clonally.

The method was immunoSEQ multiplex PCR; TCRdb's version includes in-frame clones alone and lacks a portion of them. The sample consists of some 98,000 clones, 91% of them appearing once. Here the sequenced sample was CD4+ or CD8+ T cells sorted from blood, taken in a trial of the OX40 agonist ivuxolimab. This rearrangement joins TRBV18 to TRBJ2-5; 8 positions agree with TRBD1. The TCR comes from an adult with an advanced solid tumor such as melanoma, head and neck, liver or kidney cancer. CDR3 DNA sequence: TGTGCCAGCTCACTCCGGACAGGGATGGAGACCCAGTACTTC. It yields the protein CASSLRTGMETQYF. The complete variable domain, with remaining parts taken from reference TRBV18 and TRBJ2-5, reads NAGVMQNPRHLVRRRGQEARLRCSPMKGHSHVYWYRQLPEEGLKFMVYLQKENIIDESGMPKERFSAEFPKEGPSILRIQQVVRGDSAAYFCASSLRTGMETQYFGPGTRLLVL.